This T cell receptor (beta chain) emerged from a study of cytomegalovirus exposure and HLA in healthy donors. Notes on the study in general: In a later analysis, TCR association rates varied by HLA locus: DRB1 most, HLA-C fewest. By a later analysis, the bulk of CMV-associated TCR beta chains appeared HLA-restricted. A later analysis associated 15,000 or so TCR beta sequences with HLA alleles at a 0.05 false discovery rate. A few CMV-associated chains proved CMV antigen-specific in vitro.

The primer mix had 60 Vbeta and 13 Jbeta primers. Clones were read by immunoSEQ multiplex PCR, and TCRdb kept only the in-frame ones, dropping some. The sample holds 200,000 to 250,000 clones; about 81% are singletons and the top ten take about 2.6%. V was cut by 0 bases and J by 0 bases, with 6 bases left in between. The CDR3 extends over 14 amino acids. Germline CDR1 SGDLS, CDR2 YYNGEE. As to this clone: Its antigen is unknown.

The sequencing sample was made of PBMCs. The chain links TRBV9 to TRBJ1-1; D is uncertain. The TCR originated in a woman between 40 and 50 years old in good health and CMV-seronegative. As DNA, the CDR3 is TGTGCCAGCAGCGTAGGAACAGTGAACACTGAAGCTTTCTTT. Protein: CASSVGTVNTEAFF.